Listed here are 4 T cell receptor beta chains from one sample, sequenced in a study of identical twins. Via MiXCR, TCRdb re-called the 5' RACE reads, giving one row per CDR3 protein. The sample contains about 470,000 distinct CDR3 sequences, approximately 25% of which appear only once. The sample was also reused in another study, on T cells expressing NK-cell markers.

Specimen: CD4+ T cells sorted from blood. The receptor set was obtained from a young woman in good health.

This clonotype was detected a few times. The chain has TRBV10-3 and TRBJ2-6; D gene ambiguous. CDR1 and CDR2 from the germline V gene are ENHRY and SYGVKD. V lost 0 bases and J 0 bases, leaving 6 bases between the germline ends. This CDR3 is built from 16 residues. The CDR3 DNA sequence: TGTGCCATCAGTGAGTCGAGTGGCTCTGGGGCCAACGTCCTGACTTTC. This codes for CAISESSGSGANVLTF.

This clonotype has only a few counts. The J gene is TRBJ1-4, the V gene TRBV9; possibly TRBD1 for D (5 bases). Trimming stripped 0 bases from V and 3 bases from J, with 9 bases between. CDR1 is SGDLS, CDR2 YYNGEE, per germline. This CDR3 spans 15 amino acids. The CDR3 is CASSVAPGSNEKLFF. The CDR3 nucleotides read TGTGCCAGCAGCGTAGCCCCAGGGTCTAATGAAAAACTGTTTTTT.

The CDR3 loop is CASVEQGTVNTEAFF. DNA of the CDR3: TGTGCCAGTGTGGAACAGGGCACCGTGAACACTGAAGCTTTCTTT. The chain couples TRBV12-3 or TRBV12-4 to TRBJ1-1; TRBD1 might be the D (6 bases). The CDR3 length is 15 residues. V lost 9 bases and J lost 0, with 17 bases in between.

The chain joins TRBV3-1 to TRBJ2-7; the D gene could be TRBD1 or TRBD2 (5 bases each). The length of the CDR3 is 14 residues. Germline CDR1 LGHDT, CDR2 YNNKEL (reference sequence). V lost 4 bases and J 5 bases, leaving 15 bases between the germline ends. CDR3 amino acids: CASSRPGTANEQYF. DNA for the CDR3: TGTGCCAGCAGCCGCCCCGGGACGGCGAACGAGCAGTACTTC.